A selection of T cell receptor beta chains follows, all from one sample in a study of human T cells and chemical hapten exposure. TCRdb called the RACE reads again in MiXCR, with one record for every CDR3 protein. Of 80,000 to 100,000 distinct CDR3 sequences listed, about 8.7% were seen once; the top ten hold 2.5% to 3%. The sequencing input was whole blood. These receptors all come from a female donor in good health. Some clones in this sample may be carry-over from other donors' samples. Both conserved end residues are part of each CDR3. The D gene is left open where the match is weak. Expanded clones are given a class, and other clones once, few, many or no size at all.

j_call d_call clone_size v_call cdr3_nt cdr3_aa
TRBJ2-1 NA many TRBV29-1 TGCAGCGTTGCCCGGGACAATGAGCAGTTCTTC CSVARDNEQFF
TRBJ1-2 TRBD1 NA TRBV27 TGTGCCAGCAGTCCCCGGACAGGGGACGGCTACACCTTC CASSPRTGDGYTF
TRBJ2-3 NA NA TRBV2 TGTGCCAGCAGTGAGCAGGGAAATACGCAGTATTTT CASSEQGNTQYF
TRBJ2-3 NA few TRBV27 TGTGCCAGCAGTTTATCAAACGGTGCGGATACGCAGTATTTT CASSLSNGADTQYF
TRBJ1-5 TRBD1 NA TRBV7-8 TGTGCCAGCAGCCCCGGACAGGTCCTAGGGTATCAGCCCCAGCATTTT CASSPGQVLGYQPQHF
TRBJ2-1 TRBD2 few TRBV2 TGTGCCAGCAGTCCCCCGCCCGGGACGGTAACTAGCGGGAGGCCACGGAATGAGCAGTTCTTC CASSPPPGTVTSGRPRNEQFF
TRBJ2-1 TRBD2 many TRBV6-6 TGTGCCAGCGTTAGCGGGAGGGCCGGGTTCTTC CASVSGRAGFF
TRBJ2-7 NA many TRBV6-5 TGTGCCAGCAGTACTACAGAGACCTACGAGCAGTACTTC CASSTTETYEQYF
TRBJ1-3 NA NA TRBV20-1 TGCAGTACTAGTAGATCACGGCAGACTGGAAACACCATATATTTT CSTSRSRQTGNTIYF
TRBJ2-1 TRBD1 few TRBV7-3 TGTGCCAGCAGCTTGGACAGGGGGCCCTACAATGAGCAGTTCTTC CASSLDRGPYNEQFF
TRBJ2-3 NA few TRBV6-6 TGTGCCAGCACGTACCAGGGAGTTCAGGATACGCAGTATTTT CASTYQGVQDTQYF
TRBJ1-4 NA NA TRBV4-2 TGTGCCAGCAGCCAGCACAGAGGCAGTGAAAAACTGTTTTTT CASSQHRGSEKLFF
TRBJ2-1 TRBD2 few TRBV20-1 TGCAGTGCTACGATAGCGGGAGGGCCCTTCAATGAGCAGTTCTTC CSATIAGGPFNEQFF
TRBJ2-7 TRBD2 few TRBV7-8 TGTGCCAGCAGCTTGGGGCCTAGCGGGGGGTACGAGCAGTACTTC CASSLGPSGGYEQYF
TRBJ1-1 TRBD1 few TRBV5-1 TGCGCCACCGCCGGGACAGGGGATGTGCGAGCTTTCTTT CATAGTGDVRAFF
TRBJ2-3 NA NA TRBV7-9 TGTGCCAGCAGCCCTAATGCTAGAGATACGCAGTATTTT CASSPNARDTQYF
TRBJ2-3 NA many TRBV6-4 TGTGCCAGCAGTGACAGGGGCACAGATACGCAGTATTTT CASSDRGTDTQYF
TRBJ1-1 NA many TRBV12-3/TRBV12-4 TGTGCCAGCAGTTTAGCGCTTGCCCGAATGAACACTGAAGCTTTCTTT CASSLALARMNTEAFF